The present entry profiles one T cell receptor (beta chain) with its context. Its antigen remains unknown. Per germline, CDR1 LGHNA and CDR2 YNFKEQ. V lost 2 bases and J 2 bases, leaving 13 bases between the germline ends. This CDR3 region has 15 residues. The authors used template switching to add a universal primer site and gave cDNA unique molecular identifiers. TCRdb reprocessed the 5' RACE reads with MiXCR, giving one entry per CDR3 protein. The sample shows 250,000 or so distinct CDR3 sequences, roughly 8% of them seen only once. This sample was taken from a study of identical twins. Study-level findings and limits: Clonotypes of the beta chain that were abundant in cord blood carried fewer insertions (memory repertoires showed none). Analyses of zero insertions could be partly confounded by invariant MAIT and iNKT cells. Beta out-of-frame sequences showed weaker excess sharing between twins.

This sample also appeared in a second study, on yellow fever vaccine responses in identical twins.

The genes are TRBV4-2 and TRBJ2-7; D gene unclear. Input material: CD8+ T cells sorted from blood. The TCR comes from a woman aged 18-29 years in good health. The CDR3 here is CASSQSPLTTYEQYF. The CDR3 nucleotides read TGTGCCAGCAGCCAAAGTCCCCTAACTACCTACGAGCAGTACTTC.